Below, 22 T cell receptor beta chains from the same sample are listed, as sequenced in a study of T-cell reconstitution after alpha-beta-depleted transplantation in children. Using unique molecular identifiers, the investigators prepared the TCRbeta library. TCRdb re-derived calls from the PCR reads in MiXCR, one entry per CDR3 protein. In the table there are roughly 500,000 distinct CDR3 sequences, approximately 10% of which are singletons. Here the sequenced sample was PBMCs, taken before TCRalphabeta/CD19-depleted stem cell transplant. All receptors derive from a child under 10 years old with inherited bone marrow failure, due to receive a stem cell transplant.

This clonotype was picked up many times. The rearrangement joins TRBV27 to TRBJ1-5, with D tentatively TRBD1 (5 bases). Germline CDR1 reads MNHEY; CDR2 reads SMNVEV (reference sequence). Between the trimmed V and J ends, which lost 5 bases and 5 bases, there was a span of 19 bases. CDR3 length equals 16 residues. This chain's CDR3 is CASSVAGPHYYQPQHF. CDR3 nucleotide sequence: TGTGCCAGCAGTGTCGCGGGGCCCCACTATTATCAGCCCCAGCATTTT.

This clonotype was seen a handful of times. The V call is TRBV5-5, the J call TRBJ2-2; D may be TRBD2 (6 bases). Germline V gene lookup returns CDR1 SGHKS and CDR2 YYEKEE (reference sequence). V lost 2 bases and J lost 0, with 11 bases in between. The CDR3 contains 16 residues. The chain's CDR3 is CASSFKGLPNTGELFF. CDR3 bases: TGTGCCAGCAGCTTCAAAGGACTACCGAACACCGGGGAGCTGTTTTTT.

The sample holds many counts of this clonotype. This chain connects TRBV4-2 to TRBJ1-2; D remains ambiguous. Germline-derived CDR1 and CDR2 are LGHNA and YNFKEQ. V lost 1 base and J 6 bases, leaving 9 bases between the germline ends. The CDR3 is made up of 13 amino acids. In DNA, the CDR3 is TGTGCCAGCAGCCAAGTTCGTGAGGATGGCTACACCTTC. Encoded protein: CASSQVREDGYTF.

The table lists this clonotype with many counts. This rearrangement joins TRBV29-1 to TRBJ1-1, with unresolved D. CDR1 and CDR2 from the germline V gene are SQVTM and ANQGSEA. The CDR3 runs 10 residues. Trimming removed 5 bases from V and 2 bases from J, with 3 bases in between. Here the CDR3 DNA reads TGCAGCGTTATAAACACTGAAGCTTTCTTT. Its protein product is CSVINTEAFF. The complete variable domain, with remaining parts taken from reference TRBV29-1 and TRBJ1-1, reads SAVISQKPSRDICQRGTSLTIQCQVDSQVTMMFWYRQQPGQSLTLIATANQGSEATYESGFVIDKFPISRPNLTFSTLTVSNMSPEDSSIYLCSVINTEAFFGQGTRLTVV.

This clonotype was detected ten times or more. The chain recombines TRBV7-2 with TRBJ2-1; 8 positions agree with TRBD2. There are 15 residues in the CDR3. Trimming cost V 5 bases and J 6 bases; bases outside gene matches: 9. The germline CDR1 and CDR2 sequences are SGHTA and FQGNSA. The CDR3: CASSPTTGRANEQFF. The CDR3 nucleotides are TGTGCCAGCAGCCCGACAACCGGGAGGGCCAATGAGCAGTTCTTC.

V usage is TRBV6-1 and J usage is TRBJ1-2, with 10 bases aligning to TRBD1. Germline CDR1 and CDR2: MNHNS and SASEGT. Trimming took 7 bases from V and 3 from J; bases not matched to a gene: 8. The CDR3 spans 15 residues. CDR3 sequence reads: CASTLRDRGDYGYTF. In DNA form, the CDR3 reads TGTGCCAGCACTCTCCGGGACAGGGGTGACTATGGCTACACCTTC.

The sample holds many counts of this clonotype. The rearrangement joins TRBV20-1 to TRBJ1-4, with no clear D. V gave up 1 base and J gave up 0 bases, with 12 bases separating them. Germline loops: CDR1 DFQATT, CDR2 SNEGSKA (reference sequence). This CDR3 has 16 amino acids. The CDR3 loop is CSARVEGFATNEKLFF. CDR3 DNA: TGCAGTGCTAGAGTGGAGGGATTTGCAACTAATGAAAAACTGTTTTTT.

In this sample, this clonotype turned up many times. The rearrangement joins TRBV10-2 to TRBJ2-7; D unclear. Trimming left V 2 bases short and J 3 bases short, with 5 bases between. This CDR3 has 12 amino acids. Per the germline V gene, CDR1 is WSHSY and CDR2 is SAAADI. CDR3 residues: CASSETGYEQYF. For the CDR3, the DNA is TGCGCCAGCAGTGAGACTGGCTACGAGCAGTACTTC.

This clonotype was observed a few times. This chain joins TRBV2 and TRBJ2-3, with D tentatively TRBD1 (6 bases). CDR3 length: 14 amino acids. CDR1 and CDR2 from the germline V gene are SNHLY and FYNNEI. The V end lost 6 bases, the J end lost 5 bases, and 15 bases lay between the germline ends. This CDR3 reads CASRGYRAGDTQYF. Here the CDR3 DNA reads TGTGCCAGCAGAGGGTACAGGGCGGGAGATACGCAGTATTTT.

This chain joins TRBV4-3 and TRBJ2-3; TRBD2 is a possible D gene (5 bases). CDR3 size: 13 residues. Germline CDR1 is LGHNA and CDR2 is YSLEER. V was cut by 6 bases and J by 4 bases, with 11 bases left in between. The CDR3 reads CASRRLEADTQYF. The CDR3 bases are TGCGCCAGCAGGAGACTGGAGGCAGATACGCAGTATTTT.

At least ten counts were recorded for this clonotype. V and J are TRBV6-5 and TRBJ2-4; TRBD1 aligns across 7 bases. Germline loops: CDR1 MNHEY, CDR2 SVGAGI. Trimming at V came to 4 bases and at J to 7 bases, leaving 4 bases not matched to a gene. The CDR3 loop spans 13 amino acids. The CDR3 bases are TGTGCCAGCAGTTTTAGGGGGCGCAACATTCAGTACTTC. Protein: CASSFRGRNIQYF.

This clonotype was detected many times. The genes are TRBV12-3 or TRBV12-4 and TRBJ1-1; the D is unclear. The CDR3 spans 11 residues. The V end was cut by 7 bases, the J end by 4 bases, with 7 bases between. CDR3 protein: CASTLRTEAFF. DNA of the CDR3: TGTGCCAGCACCCTGCGCACTGAAGCTTTCTTT.

This sequence joins TRBV21-1 and TRBJ1-1. TRBV21-1 is listed as a pseudogene. The CDR3 covers 19 residues. The CDR3 region is CASSKGYKEGQKMNTEAFF. The CDR3 nucleotides are TGTGCCAGCAGCAAAGGGTACAAAGAGGGTCAAAAAATGAACACTGAAGCTTTCTTT.

At least ten counts were recorded for this clonotype. The rearrangement links TRBV21-1 to TRBJ2-1; the table's D call TRBD1 went unverified against the DNA. TRBV21-1 corresponds to a pseudogene. The CDR3 contains 12 residues. The CDR3 DNA follows: TGTGCCGGTCCCCAGGGATACAATGAGCAGTTCTTC. It codes for CAGPQGYNEQFF.

This clonotype was seen many times. The V gene is TRBV9, the J gene TRBJ1-1; no clear D. V gave up 0 bases and J gave up 1 base, with 10 bases separating them. The CDR3 has 15 amino acids. The germline gives CDR1 SGDLS, CDR2 YYNGEE. The CDR3 here is CASSVGYGGNTEAFF. Here the CDR3 DNA reads TGTGCCAGCAGCGTAGGGTACGGTGGGAACACTGAAGCTTTCTTT.

This chain connects TRBV4-3 to TRBJ2-5; D remains unclear. CDR3 length equals 15 residues. Trimming removed 0 bases from V and 5 bases from J, with 13 bases in between. CDR1 and CDR2 from the germline V gene are LGHNA and YSLEER. The chain's CDR3 is CASSQESIGSETQYF. DNA of the CDR3: TGCGCCAGCAGCCAAGAAAGCATTGGGTCGGAGACCCAGTACTTC.

This clonotype has ten or more counts. The genes are TRBV20-1 and TRBJ2-1; no firm D call. V lost 3 bases and J lost 3, with 9 bases in between. The CDR3 consists of 13 residues. Germline values: CDR1 DFQATT, CDR2 SNEGSKA (reference sequence). The CDR3 DNA is TGCAGTGCTAGTGGGCCACTCTACAATGAGCAGTTCTTC. Translated: CSASGPLYNEQFF.

This clonotype was picked up a small number of times. V gene TRBV20-1 combines with J gene TRBJ2-7, with TRBD1 identical over 9 bases. With V trimmed by 6 bases and J by 5 bases, 14 bases remained unmatched. This CDR3 region has 15 residues. Germline V gene sequence: CDR1 DFQATT, CDR2 SNEGSKA (reference sequence). The CDR3 coding sequence is TGCAGTGCCCACCCAGGGACAGGGTACAGCCACGAGCAGTACTTC. It yields the protein CSAHPGTGYSHEQYF.

This clonotype came up many times. The chain carries TRBV5-1 and TRBJ2-7; TRBD1 agrees at 10 bases. CDR3 length equals 14 residues. CDR1 is SGHRS and CDR2 is YFSETQ in the germline V gene. With V trimmed by 3 bases and J by 6 bases, 6 bases remained unmatched. CDR3 protein: CASSSTGTGAEQYF. The CDR3, as DNA: TGCGCCAGCAGCTCGACCGGGACAGGGGCCGAGCAGTACTTC. Together with reference TRBV5-1 and TRBJ2-7, the CDR3 gives the full variable domain: KAGVTQTPRYLIKTRGQQVTLSCSPISGHRSVSWYQQTPGQGLQFLFEYFSETQRNKGNFPGRFSGRQFSNSRSEMNVSTLELGDSALYLCASSSTGTGAEQYFGPGTRLTVT.

This clonotype was counted at least ten times. The V call is TRBV7-2, the J call TRBJ2-7; 7 nucleotides align to TRBD1. Trimming took 0 bases from V and 2 from J; bases not matched to a gene: 4. This CDR3 region has 15 residues. The germline V gene has CDR1 SGHTA and CDR2 FQGNSA. For the CDR3, the DNA is TGTGCCAGCAGCTTAGCGGGACAGAGGACCTACGAGCAGTACTTC. Translating it yields CASSLAGQRTYEQYF.

The chain links TRBV27 to TRBJ2-2; 14 bases line up with TRBD2. Germline lookup yields CDR1 MNHEY and CDR2 SMNVEV (reference sequence). This CDR3 contains 15 residues. After removal of 5 bases from V and 7 bases from J, the junction contained 3 bases not matched to a gene. The CDR3 nucleotides are TGTGCCAGCAGTCTCGGACTAGCGGGAGGCGGGGAGCTGTTTTTT. Translation: CASSLGLAGGGELFF.

This clonotype was counted many times. The chain employs TRBV4-2 and TRBJ2-7; the D is unclear. CDR1 is LGHNA and CDR2 is YNFKEQ in the germline V gene. The length of the CDR3 is 13 residues. The V gene lost 0 bases and the J gene lost 7 bases, with 10 bases spanning the gap. For the CDR3, the DNA is TGTGCCAGCAGCCAAGAGGCCGGGCTAGAGCAGTACTTC. Translated, it gives CASSQEAGLEQYF.